This entry features one TCR beta chain sequence. These data belong to a study of blood T cell repertoires in COVID-19. Across the study: COVID-19 samples collected from the United States, Italy and Spain covered acute and convalescent phases.

The CDR3 spans 14 residues. V dropped 4 bases and J dropped 4; count of bases not matched to a gene: 7. CDR1 is SGHNT, CDR2 YYREEE, per germline (reference sequence). Generated by immunoSEQ multiplex PCR, the TCRdb table keeps only in-frame clones and is missing some. Of about 380,000 clones listed, about 80% were seen once; the top ten hold more than 0.95%. This TCR was sampled from a human donor with acute or convalescent COVID-19. The donor label of this sample is uncertain. The chain carries TRBV5-4 and TRBJ2-5, with 7 bases that match TRBD1. The sample comprised peripheral blood. DNA for the CDR3: TGTGCCAGCAGCCCGTCGACAGGGAGAGAGACCCAGTACTTC. Its translation is CASSPSTGRETQYF. Based on the CDR3 plus reference TRBV5-4 and TRBJ2-5, the full variable domain is ETGVTQSPTHLIKTRGQQVTLRCSSQSGHNTVSWYQQALGQGPQFIFQYYREEENGRGNFPPRFSGLQFPNYSSELNVNALELDDSALYLCASSPSTGRETQYFGPGTRLLVL.